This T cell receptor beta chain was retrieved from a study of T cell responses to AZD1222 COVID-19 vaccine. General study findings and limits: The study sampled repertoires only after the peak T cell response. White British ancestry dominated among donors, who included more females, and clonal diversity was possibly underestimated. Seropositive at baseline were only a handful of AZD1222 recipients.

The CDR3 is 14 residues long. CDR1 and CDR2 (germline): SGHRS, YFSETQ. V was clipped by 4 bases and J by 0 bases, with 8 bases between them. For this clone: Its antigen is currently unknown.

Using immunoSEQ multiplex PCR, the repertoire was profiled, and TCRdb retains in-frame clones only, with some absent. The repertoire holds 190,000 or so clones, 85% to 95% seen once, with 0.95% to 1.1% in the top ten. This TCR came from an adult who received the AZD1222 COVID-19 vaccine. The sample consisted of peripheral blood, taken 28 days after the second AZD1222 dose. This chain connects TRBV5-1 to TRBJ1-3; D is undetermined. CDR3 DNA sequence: TGCGCCAGCAGCCCCATGAACTCTGGAAACACCATATATTTT. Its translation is CASSPMNSGNTIYF.